This T cell receptor (beta chain) came from a study of vaccination and CD4 T cells after COVID-19. The Oncomine TCR Beta short-read assay sequenced DNA from cultured CD4+ T cells. One entry per CDR3 protein, called by TCRdb with MiXCR from the PCR reads. The repertoire holds roughly 15,000 distinct CDR3 sequences, with 40% to 60% as singletons. Treatment specified: roughly ten-day PBMC culture with coronavirus spike peptide pools or control peptides (ViraFEST assay). In the case of this clonotype: The antigen remains unidentified.

The CDR3 contains 17 residues. V shed 1 base and J shed 1 base, with 16 bases lying between them. The germline gives CDR1 SGHVS, CDR2 FQNEAQ. The material sequenced was CD4+ T cells from blood, cultured in vitro, taken before SARS-CoV-2 vaccination. This TCR was recovered from a human donor who had recovered from COVID-19. The rearrangement uses TRBV7-8 and TRBJ2-5; TRBD2 might be the D (6 bases). This chain's CDR3 is CASSLVTRGGVQETQYF. Written as DNA, the CDR3 is TGTGCCAGCAGCTTAGTAACCCGGGGCGGGGTCCAAGAGACCCAGTACTTC.